A selection of T cell receptor beta chains follows, all from one sample in a study of blood T cell repertoires in COVID-19. TCRdb's copy holds only in-frame clones and misses some; the assay was immunoSEQ multiplex PCR. The data hold approximately 120,000 clones, with less than 85% observed a single time. Material: peripheral blood. The source is a woman in her fifties or sixties with acute or convalescent COVID-19. Each CDR3 is given with its conserved first and last residue. A D gene is named only where the DNA matches it firmly. Expanded clones get a size class; other rows say once, few or many, or leave the size out.

J: TRBJ2-5
size: .
D: TRBD2
V: TRBV7-2
CDR3: CASSSGLAGQTQYF
DNA: TGTGCCAGCAGCTCGGGACTAGCGGGACAGACCCAGTACTTC

J: TRBJ1-1
size: .
D: TRBD1
V: TRBV6-6
CDR3: CASSSGQAEAFF
DNA: TGTGCCAGCAGTTCGGGACAGGCGGAAGCTTTCTTT

J: TRBJ2-7
size: .
D: .
V: TRBV12-3/TRBV12-4
CDR3: CASGANGYEQYF
DNA: TGTGCCAGTGGAGCGAACGGGTACGAGCAGTACTTC

J: TRBJ2-2
size: .
D: .
V: TRBV11-3
CDR3: CASSLEYGELFF
DNA: TGTGCCAGCAGCTTAGAATACGGGGAGCTGTTTTTT

J: TRBJ2-7
size: .
D: .
V: TRBV2
CDR3: CASSPQVGRDEQYF
DNA: TGTGCCAGCAGTCCCCAAGTTGGGCGGGACGAGCAGTACTTC

J: TRBJ2-3
size: .
D: .
V: TRBV30
CDR3: CAWSGYSTDTQYF
DNA: TGTGCCTGGAGTGGTTACTCCACAGATACGCAGTATTTT

J: TRBJ2-5
size: .
D: .
V: TRBV3-1/TRBV3-2
CDR3: CASSHTPGTSHKTQYF
DNA: TGTGCCAGCAGCCATACCCCCGGGACAAGCCACAAGACCCAGTACTTC

J: TRBJ1-1
size: .
D: .
V: TRBV4-1
CDR3: CASSQDRLRILGGTEAFF
DNA: TGCGCCAGCAGCCAAGACAGGCTAAGGATCCTCGGAGGCACTGAAGCTTTCTTT

J: TRBJ1-4
size: .
D: .
V: TRBV7-9
CDR3: CASSLVLGTGGEKLFF
DNA: TGTGCCAGCAGCTTAGTCCTCGGGACGGGGGGAGAAAAACTGTTTTTT

J: TRBJ2-1
size: many
D: TRBD2
V: TRBV28
CDR3: CASSLWNLAGGPGEQFF
DNA: TGTGCCAGCAGTTTATGGAACCTAGCGGGAGGGCCGGGTGAGCAGTTCTTC

J: TRBJ1-2
size: .
D: TRBD1
V: TRBV7-2
CDR3: CASSFTGTGGFGYTF
DNA: TGTGCCAGCAGCTTTACCGGGACAGGGGGCTTTGGCTACACCTTC

J: TRBJ2-1
size: .
D: TRBD2
V: TRBV10-3
CDR3: CATSTSGGRLSYNEQFF
DNA: TGTGCCACCTCGACTAGCGGGGGGCGACTCTCCTACAATGAGCAGTTCTTC

J: TRBJ1-1
size: .
D: .
V: TRBV19
CDR3: CASSPGVNTEAFF
DNA: TGTGCCAGTAGCCCAGGGGTGAACACTGAAGCTTTCTTT

J: TRBJ1-1
size: .
D: .
V: TRBV5-1
CDR3: CASSPTSPGFAFF
DNA: TGCGCCAGCAGCCCTACCTCTCCCGGGTTCGCTTTCTTT

J: TRBJ2-7
size: once
D: TRBD1
V: TRBV5-1
CDR3: CASSLEQGNAYEQYF
DNA: TGCGCCAGCAGCTTGGAACAGGGGAACGCCTACGAGCAGTACTTC

J: TRBJ1-6
size: .
D: TRBD1
V: TRBV2
CDR3: CASRQGPGSPLHF
DNA: TGTGCCAGCCGACAGGGGCCAGGCTCACCCCTCCACTTT

J: TRBJ1-1
size: .
D: TRBD1
V: TRBV5-4
CDR3: CASSGGTGEGTEAFF
DNA: TGTGCCAGCAGCGGCGGGACAGGCGAGGGCACTGAAGCTTTCTTT

J: TRBJ1-5
size: .
D: TRBD1
V: TRBV24-1
CDR3: CATSGLTGSNQPQHF
DNA: TGTGCCACCAGTGGCCTGACAGGGAGCAATCAGCCCCAGCATTTT

J: TRBJ1-2
size: .
D: .
V: TRBV3-1/TRBV3-2
CDR3: CASSQPSSGYTF
DNA: TGTGCCAGCAGCCAACCGTCTAGTGGCTACACCTTC

J: TRBJ1-1
size: .
D: .
V: TRBV19
CDR3: CASIEQGRTEAFF
DNA: TGTGCCAGTATTGAGCAGGGTAGGACTGAAGCTTTCTTT

J: TRBJ1-6
size: .
D: .
V: TRBV28
CDR3: CASRSPRGSAKNSPLHF
DNA: TGTGCCAGCAGATCCCCTCGAGGGTCGGCGAAAAATTCACCCCTCCACTTT

J: TRBJ1-2
size: .
D: .
V: TRBV28
CDR3: CASSLSSVPQMGGYTF
DNA: TGTGCCAGCAGTTTATCTTCGGTCCCCCAAATGGGCGGCTACACCTTC

J: TRBJ2-2
size: .
D: TRBD2
V: TRBV7-3
CDR3: CASSLTGTSAYYTGELFF
DNA: TGTGCCAGCAGCTTAACCGGGACTAGCGCATACTACACCGGGGAGCTGTTTTTT

J: TRBJ1-5
size: .
D: .
V: TRBV10-1
CDR3: CASSENKNQPQHF
DNA: TGCGCCAGCAGTGAAAACAAAAATCAGCCCCAGCATTTT

J: TRBJ2-5
size: once
D: .
V: TRBV3-1/TRBV3-2
CDR3: CASSRSSPSPGTQYF
DNA: TGTGCCAGCAGCCGGAGTTCCCCTAGCCCGGGGACCCAGTACTTC

J: TRBJ2-4
size: once
D: TRBD1
V: TRBV4-1
CDR3: CASSQDRQGEAKNIQYF
DNA: TGCGCCAGCAGCCAAGATCGGCAGGGGGAGGCCAAAAACATTCAGTACTTC

J: TRBJ2-3
size: .
D: .
V: TRBV11-2
CDR3: CASSPRDTQYF
DNA: TGTGCCAGCAGCCCCCGGGATACGCAGTATTTT

J: TRBJ2-7
size: .
D: .
V: TRBV7-9
CDR3: CASSPGATEQYF
DNA: TGTGCCAGCAGCCCAGGGGCAACCGAGCAGTACTTC